This TCR beta chain is from a study of CD4+ T cells in melanoma. Here immunoSEQ multiplex PCR was the method, and the copy in TCRdb shows in-frame clones only, minus some. Seen here are 13,000 or so clones, around 70% observed once, and the top ten hold approximately 10%. Trimming cost V 2 bases and J 2 bases, with 6 bases left between them. CDR3 size: 13 residues. J is TRBJ1-1 and V is TRBV6-7; D is unclear. TRBV6-7 is known as an ORF, though its function is uncertain. This TCR was recovered from a human donor with melanoma. The sample comprised cells from a culture (not recorded whether cultured in vitro). The CDR3 DNA is TGTGCCAGCAGTTACGTTTCAAACACTGAAGCTTTCTTT. Its protein product is CASSYVSNTEAFF.